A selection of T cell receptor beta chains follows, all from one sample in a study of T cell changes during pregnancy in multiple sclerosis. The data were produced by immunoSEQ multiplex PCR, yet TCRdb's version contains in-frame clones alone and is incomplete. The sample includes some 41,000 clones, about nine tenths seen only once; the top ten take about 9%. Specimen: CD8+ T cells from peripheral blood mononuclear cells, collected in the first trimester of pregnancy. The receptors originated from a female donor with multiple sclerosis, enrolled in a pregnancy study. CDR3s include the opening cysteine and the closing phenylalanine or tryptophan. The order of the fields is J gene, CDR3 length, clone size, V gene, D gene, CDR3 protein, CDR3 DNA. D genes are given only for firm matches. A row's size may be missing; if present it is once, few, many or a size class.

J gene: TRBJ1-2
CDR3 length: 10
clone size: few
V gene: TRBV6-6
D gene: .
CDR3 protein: CASSSYGYTF
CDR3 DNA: TGTGCCAGCAGCTCCTATGGCTACACCTTC

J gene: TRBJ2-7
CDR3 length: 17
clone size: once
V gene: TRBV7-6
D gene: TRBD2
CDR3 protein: CASSPRVAGFIVHEQYF
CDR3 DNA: TGTGCCAGCAGCCCCCGGGTAGCGGGGTTTATTGTCCACGAGCAGTACTTC

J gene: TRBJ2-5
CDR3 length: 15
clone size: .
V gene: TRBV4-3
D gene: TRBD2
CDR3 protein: CASSQGTSGAETQYF
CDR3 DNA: TGCGCCAGCAGCCAAGGGACTAGCGGGGCAGAGACCCAGTACTTC

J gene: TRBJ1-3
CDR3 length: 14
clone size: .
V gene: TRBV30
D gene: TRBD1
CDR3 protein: CAWSPGGTGNTIYF
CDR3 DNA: TGTGCCTGGAGTCCAGGGGGAACTGGAAACACCATATATTTT

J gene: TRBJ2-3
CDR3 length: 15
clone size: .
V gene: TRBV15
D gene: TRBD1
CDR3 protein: CATSTGQGSTDTQYF
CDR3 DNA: TGTGCCACCAGCACGGGACAGGGAAGCACAGATACGCAGTATTTT

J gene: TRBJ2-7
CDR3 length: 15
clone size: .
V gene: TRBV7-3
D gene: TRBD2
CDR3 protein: CASSLMGGSLSEQYF
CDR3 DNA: TGTGCCAGCAGCTTAATGGGAGGGTCTCTTTCCGAGCAGTACTTC

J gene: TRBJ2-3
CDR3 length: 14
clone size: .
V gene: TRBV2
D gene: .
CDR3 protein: CASSEAGHTDTQYF
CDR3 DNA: TGTGCCAGCAGTGAAGCGGGCCACACAGATACGCAGTATTTT

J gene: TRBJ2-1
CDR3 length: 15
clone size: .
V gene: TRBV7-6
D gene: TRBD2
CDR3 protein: CASSPLAGAYNEQFF
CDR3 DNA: TGTGCCAGCAGCCCCCTAGCGGGGGCCTACAATGAGCAGTTCTTC

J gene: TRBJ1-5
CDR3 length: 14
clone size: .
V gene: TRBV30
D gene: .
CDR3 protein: CAWDSADGLGPQHF
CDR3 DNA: TGTGCCTGGGATTCCGCGGACGGACTAGGGCCCCAGCATTTT

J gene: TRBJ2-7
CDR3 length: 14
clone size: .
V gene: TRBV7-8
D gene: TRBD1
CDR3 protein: CASSLLQGVNEQYF
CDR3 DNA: TGTGCCAGCAGCTTACTACAGGGGGTTAACGAGCAGTACTTC

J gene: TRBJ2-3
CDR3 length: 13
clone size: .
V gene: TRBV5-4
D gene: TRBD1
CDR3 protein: CASRQGPTDTQYF
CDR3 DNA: TGTGCCAGCAGACAGGGGCCCACAGATACGCAGTATTTT

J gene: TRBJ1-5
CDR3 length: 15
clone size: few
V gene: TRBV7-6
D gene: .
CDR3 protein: CASSPIDSYNQPQHF
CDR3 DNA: TGTGCCAGCAGCCCCATTGACAGTTACAATCAGCCCCAGCATTTT

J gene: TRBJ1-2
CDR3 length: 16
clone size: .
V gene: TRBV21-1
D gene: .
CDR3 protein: CASSKDTPRLAYGYTF
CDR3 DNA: TGTGCCAGCAGCAAAGACACCCCCCGACTTGCCTATGGCTACACCTTC

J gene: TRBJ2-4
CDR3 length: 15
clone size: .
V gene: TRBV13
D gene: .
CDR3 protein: CASSAGQLAKNIQYF
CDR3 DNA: TGTGCCAGCAGCGCGGGACAGTTAGCCAAAAACATTCAGTACTTC

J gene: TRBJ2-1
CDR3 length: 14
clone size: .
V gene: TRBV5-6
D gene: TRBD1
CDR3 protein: CASSFGTGYNEQFF
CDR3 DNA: TGTGCCAGCAGCTTCGGGACAGGGTACAATGAGCAGTTCTTC

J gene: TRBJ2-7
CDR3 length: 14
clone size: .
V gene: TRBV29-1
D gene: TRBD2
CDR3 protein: CSVLTSGRTYEQYF
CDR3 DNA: TGCAGCGTCCTGACTAGCGGGAGAACCTACGAGCAGTACTTC

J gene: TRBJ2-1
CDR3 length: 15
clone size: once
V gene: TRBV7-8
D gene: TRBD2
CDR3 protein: CASSRGTSGRIEQFF
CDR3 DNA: TGTGCCAGCAGCCGAGGGACTAGCGGGAGAATTGAGCAGTTCTTC

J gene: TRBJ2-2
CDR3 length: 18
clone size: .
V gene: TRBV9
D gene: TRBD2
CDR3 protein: CASSAWTSGGPNTGELFF
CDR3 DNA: TGTGCCAGCAGCGCATGGACTAGCGGGGGCCCGAACACCGGGGAGCTGTTTTTT

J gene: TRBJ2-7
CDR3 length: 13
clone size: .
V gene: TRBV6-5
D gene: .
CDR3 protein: CASRQGYPYEQYF
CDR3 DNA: TGTGCCAGCAGACAGGGTTACCCCTACGAGCAGTACTTC

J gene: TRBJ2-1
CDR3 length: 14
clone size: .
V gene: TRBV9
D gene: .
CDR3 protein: CASSGEVPINEQFF
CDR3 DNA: TGTGCCAGCAGCGGCGAGGTCCCGATCAATGAGCAGTTCTTC

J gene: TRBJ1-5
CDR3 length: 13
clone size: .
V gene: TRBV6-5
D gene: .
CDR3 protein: CASSGQSNQPQHF
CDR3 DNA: TGTGCCAGCAGCGGACAGAGCAATCAGCCCCAGCATTTT

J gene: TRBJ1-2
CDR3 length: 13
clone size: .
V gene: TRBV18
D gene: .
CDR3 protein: CASSPGSPYGYTF
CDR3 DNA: TGTGCCAGCTCACCAGGCAGTCCGTATGGCTACACCTTC

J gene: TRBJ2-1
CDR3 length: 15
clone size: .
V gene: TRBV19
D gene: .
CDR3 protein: CASSIAGSSYNEQFF
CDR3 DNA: TGTGCCAGTAGTATAGCTGGCAGCTCCTACAATGAGCAGTTCTTC

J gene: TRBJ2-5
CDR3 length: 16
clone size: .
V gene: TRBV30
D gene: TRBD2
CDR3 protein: CAWSPLLAGIQETQYF
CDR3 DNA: TGTGCCTGGAGTCCCTTACTAGCGGGCATCCAAGAGACCCAGTACTTC

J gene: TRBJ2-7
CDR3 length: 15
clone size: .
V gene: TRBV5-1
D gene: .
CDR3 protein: CASSSTPDSPYEQYF
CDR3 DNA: TGCGCCAGCAGTTCTACTCCAGACTCGCCTTACGAGCAGTACTTC

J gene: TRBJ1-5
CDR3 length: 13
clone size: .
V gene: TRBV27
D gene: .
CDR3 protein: CASSLSLNQPQHF
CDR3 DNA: TGTGCCAGCAGTTTGTCCCTGAATCAGCCCCAGCATTTT

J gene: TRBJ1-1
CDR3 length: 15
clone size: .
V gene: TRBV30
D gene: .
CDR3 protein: CASRGGPEGQIEAFF
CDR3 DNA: TGTGCCTCTCGAGGCGGTCCTGAAGGACAGATTGAAGCTTTCTTT

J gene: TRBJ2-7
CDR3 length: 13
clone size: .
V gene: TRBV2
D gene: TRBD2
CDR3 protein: CAGRAGEIYEQYF
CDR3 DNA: TGTGCCGGAAGAGCGGGGGAGATATACGAGCAGTACTTC

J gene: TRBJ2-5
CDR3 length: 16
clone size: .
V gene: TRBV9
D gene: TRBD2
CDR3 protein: CASNLLAGGVQETQYF
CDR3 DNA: TGTGCCAGCAATTTACTAGCGGGAGGAGTCCAAGAGACCCAGTACTTC

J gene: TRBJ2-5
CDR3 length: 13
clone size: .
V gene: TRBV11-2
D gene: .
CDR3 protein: CASSPRGGETQYF
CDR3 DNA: TGTGCCAGCAGCCCGCGAGGGGGTGAGACCCAGTACTTC

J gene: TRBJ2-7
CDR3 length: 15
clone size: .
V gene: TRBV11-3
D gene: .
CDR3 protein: CASSPGRGSSYEQYF
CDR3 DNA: TGTGCCAGCAGTCCTGGACGGGGAAGCTCCTACGAGCAGTACTTC

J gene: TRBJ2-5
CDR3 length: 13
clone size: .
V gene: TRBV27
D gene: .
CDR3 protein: CASSLADQETQYF
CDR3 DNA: TGTGCCAGCAGTTTAGCGGATCAAGAGACCCAGTACTTC

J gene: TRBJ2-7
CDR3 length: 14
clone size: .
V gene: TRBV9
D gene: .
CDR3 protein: CASSVEGFNYEQYF
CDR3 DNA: TGTGCCAGCAGCGTAGAGGGGTTCAACTACGAGCAGTACTTC

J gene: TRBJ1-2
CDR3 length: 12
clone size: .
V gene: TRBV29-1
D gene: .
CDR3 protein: CSAPSLARGYTF
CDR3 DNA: TGCAGCGCTCCCAGCTTAGCGCGCGGCTACACCTTC

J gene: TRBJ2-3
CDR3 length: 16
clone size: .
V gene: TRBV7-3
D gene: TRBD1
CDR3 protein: CASSLVRTGNTDTQYF
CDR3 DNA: TGTGCCAGCAGCTTAGTGCGGACAGGGAACACAGATACGCAGTATTTT

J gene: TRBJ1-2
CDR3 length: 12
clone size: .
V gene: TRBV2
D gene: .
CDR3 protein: CASSEGERGYTF
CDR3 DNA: TGTGCCAGCAGTGAAGGGGAGCGTGGCTACACCTTC

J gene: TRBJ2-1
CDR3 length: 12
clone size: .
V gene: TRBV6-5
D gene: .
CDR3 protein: CASSPGGNEQFF
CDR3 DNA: TGTGCCAGCAGCCCAGGAGGGAATGAGCAGTTCTTC

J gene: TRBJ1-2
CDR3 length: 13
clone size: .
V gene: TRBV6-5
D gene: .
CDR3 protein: CASSYMAQDGYTF
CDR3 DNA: TGTGCCAGCAGTTATATGGCGCAGGATGGCTACACCTTC

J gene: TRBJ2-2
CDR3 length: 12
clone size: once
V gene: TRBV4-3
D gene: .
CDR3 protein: CASSPLTGELFF
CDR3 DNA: TGCGCCAGCAGCCCGTTAACCGGGGAGCTGTTTTTT

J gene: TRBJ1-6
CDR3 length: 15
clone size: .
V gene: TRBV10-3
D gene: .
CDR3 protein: CAISESPRFNSPLHF
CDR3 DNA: TGTGCCATCAGTGAGTCACCGCGTTTCAATTCACCCCTCCACTTT

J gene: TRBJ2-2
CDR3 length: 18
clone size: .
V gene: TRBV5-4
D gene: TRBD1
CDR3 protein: CASSPIRTGGPNTGELFF
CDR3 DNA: TGTGCCAGCAGCCCTATCAGGACAGGGGGACCGAACACCGGGGAGCTGTTTTTT

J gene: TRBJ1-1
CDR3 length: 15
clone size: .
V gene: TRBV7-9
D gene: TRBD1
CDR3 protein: CASRHDNRGHGEAFF
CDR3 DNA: TGTGCCAGCAGACACGATAACAGGGGTCATGGTGAAGCTTTCTTT

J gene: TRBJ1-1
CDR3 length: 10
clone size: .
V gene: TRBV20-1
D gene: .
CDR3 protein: CSASFPRDFF
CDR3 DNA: TGCAGTGCTAGCTTTCCCAGGGATTTCTTT

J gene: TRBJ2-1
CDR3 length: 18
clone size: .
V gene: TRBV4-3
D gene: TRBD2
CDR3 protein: CASSQEKWPRGGDNEQFF
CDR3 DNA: TGCGCCAGCAGCCAAGAGAAGTGGCCCCGCGGGGGGGACAATGAGCAGTTCTTC

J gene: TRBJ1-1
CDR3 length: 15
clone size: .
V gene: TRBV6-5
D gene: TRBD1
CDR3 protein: CASSPSQGVGTEAFF
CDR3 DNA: TGTGCCAGCAGTCCCTCACAGGGGGTCGGGACTGAAGCTTTCTTT

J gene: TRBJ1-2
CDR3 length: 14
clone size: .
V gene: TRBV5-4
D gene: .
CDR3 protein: CASSPSWGNYGYTF
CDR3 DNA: TGTGCCAGCAGCCCATCGTGGGGCAACTATGGCTACACCTTC

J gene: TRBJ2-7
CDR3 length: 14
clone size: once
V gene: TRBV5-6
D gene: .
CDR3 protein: CASSLSGAQYEQYF
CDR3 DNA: TGTGCCAGCAGCTTGTCAGGGGCGCAGTACGAGCAGTACTTC

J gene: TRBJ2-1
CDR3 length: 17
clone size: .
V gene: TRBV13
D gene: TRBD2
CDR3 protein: CASSLGLAGAPYNEQFF
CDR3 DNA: TGTGCCAGCAGCCTCGGACTAGCGGGGGCCCCCTACAATGAGCAGTTCTTC

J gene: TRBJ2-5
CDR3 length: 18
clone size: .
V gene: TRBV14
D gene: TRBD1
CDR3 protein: CASSQEGWGQGAYETQYF
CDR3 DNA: TGTGCCAGCAGCCAAGAAGGTTGGGGACAGGGGGCATATGAGACCCAGTACTTC

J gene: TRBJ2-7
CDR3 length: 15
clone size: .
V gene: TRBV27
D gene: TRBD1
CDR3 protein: CASRRIGGRSYEQYF
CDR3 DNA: TGTGCCAGCAGGCGGATAGGGGGCAGGTCCTACGAGCAGTACTTC

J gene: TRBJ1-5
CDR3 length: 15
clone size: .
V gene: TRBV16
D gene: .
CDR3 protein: CASSQREHNTQPQHF
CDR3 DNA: TGTGCCAGCAGCCAGCGGGAACACAATACCCAGCCCCAGCATTTT

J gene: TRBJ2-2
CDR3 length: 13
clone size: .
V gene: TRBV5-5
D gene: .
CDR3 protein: CASSFLGPGELFF
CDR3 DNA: TGTGCCAGCAGCTTTTTGGGGCCAGGGGAGCTGTTTTTT